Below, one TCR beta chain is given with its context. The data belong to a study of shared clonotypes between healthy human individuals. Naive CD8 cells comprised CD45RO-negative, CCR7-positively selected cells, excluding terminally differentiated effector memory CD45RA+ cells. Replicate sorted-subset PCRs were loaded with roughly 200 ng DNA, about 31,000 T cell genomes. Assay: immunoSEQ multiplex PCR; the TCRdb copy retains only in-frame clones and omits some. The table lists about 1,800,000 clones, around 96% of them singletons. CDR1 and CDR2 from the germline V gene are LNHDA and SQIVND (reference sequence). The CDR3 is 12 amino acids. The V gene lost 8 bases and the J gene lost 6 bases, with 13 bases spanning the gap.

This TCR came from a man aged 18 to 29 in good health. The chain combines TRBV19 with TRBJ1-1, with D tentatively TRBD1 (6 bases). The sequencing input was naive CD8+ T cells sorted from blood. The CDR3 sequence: CASGTGLPEAFF. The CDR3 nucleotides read TGTGCCAGTGGAACAGGGCTCCCTGAAGCTTTCTTT.